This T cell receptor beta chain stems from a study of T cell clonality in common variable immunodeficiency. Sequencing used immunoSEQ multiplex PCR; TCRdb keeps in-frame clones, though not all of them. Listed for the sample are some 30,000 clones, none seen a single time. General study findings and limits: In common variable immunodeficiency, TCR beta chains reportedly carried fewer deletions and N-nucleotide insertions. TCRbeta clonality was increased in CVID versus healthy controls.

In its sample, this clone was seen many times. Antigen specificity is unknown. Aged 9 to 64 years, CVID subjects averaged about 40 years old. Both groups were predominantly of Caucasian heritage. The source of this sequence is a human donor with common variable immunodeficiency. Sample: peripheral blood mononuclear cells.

CDR3 sequence: CASSLLSSTDTQYF. The covered CDR3 bases are TGCGCCAGCAGCTTACTATCTAGCACAGATACG. This chain joins TRBV5-1 and TRBJ2-3; D is unclear. The CDR3 end falls 3 residues outside the read, so it is completed with the germline J gene. V lost 2 bases and J lost 0, with 7 bases in between. The CDR3 has 14 amino acids. Germline CDR1 and CDR2: SGHRS and YFSETQ.